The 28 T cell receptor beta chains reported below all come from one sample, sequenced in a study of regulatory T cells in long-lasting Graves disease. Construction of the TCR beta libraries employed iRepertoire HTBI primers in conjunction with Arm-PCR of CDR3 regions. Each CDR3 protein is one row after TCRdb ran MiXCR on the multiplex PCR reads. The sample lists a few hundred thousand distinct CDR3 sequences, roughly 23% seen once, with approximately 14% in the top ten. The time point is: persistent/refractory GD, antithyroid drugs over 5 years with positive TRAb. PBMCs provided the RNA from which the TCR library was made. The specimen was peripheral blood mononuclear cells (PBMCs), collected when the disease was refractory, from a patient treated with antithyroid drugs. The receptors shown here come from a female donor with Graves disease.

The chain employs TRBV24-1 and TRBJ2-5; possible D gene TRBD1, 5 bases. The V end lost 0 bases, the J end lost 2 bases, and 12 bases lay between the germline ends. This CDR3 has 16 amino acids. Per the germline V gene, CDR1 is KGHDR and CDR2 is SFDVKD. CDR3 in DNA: TGTGCCACCAGTGATTTGGGGCAGGGAAGGCAAGAGACCCAGTACTTC. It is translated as CATSDLGQGRQETQYF.

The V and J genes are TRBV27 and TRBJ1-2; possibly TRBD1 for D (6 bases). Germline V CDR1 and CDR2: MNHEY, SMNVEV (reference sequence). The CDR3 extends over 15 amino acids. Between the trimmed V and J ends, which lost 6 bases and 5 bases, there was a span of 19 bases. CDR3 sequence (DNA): TGTGCCAGCAGCCGGACGGTGGGGGGCGGGTATGGCTACACCTTC. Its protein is CASSRTVGGGYGYTF.

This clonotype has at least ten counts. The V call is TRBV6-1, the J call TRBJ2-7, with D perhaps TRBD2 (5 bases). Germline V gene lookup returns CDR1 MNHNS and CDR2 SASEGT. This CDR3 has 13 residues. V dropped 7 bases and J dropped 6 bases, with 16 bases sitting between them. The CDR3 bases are TGTGCCAGCAAAGCGGTCAACACCGCCGAGCAGTACTTC. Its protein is CASKAVNTAEQYF.

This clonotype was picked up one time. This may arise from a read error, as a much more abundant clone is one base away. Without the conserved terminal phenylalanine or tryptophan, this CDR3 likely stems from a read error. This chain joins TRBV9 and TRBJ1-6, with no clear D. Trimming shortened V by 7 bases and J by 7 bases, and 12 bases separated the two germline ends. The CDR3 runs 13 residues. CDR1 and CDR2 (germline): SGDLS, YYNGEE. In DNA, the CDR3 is TGTGCCAGCGTGGGCCTCAAGAATTCACCCCTCCACCTT. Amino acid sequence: CASVGLKNSPLHL.

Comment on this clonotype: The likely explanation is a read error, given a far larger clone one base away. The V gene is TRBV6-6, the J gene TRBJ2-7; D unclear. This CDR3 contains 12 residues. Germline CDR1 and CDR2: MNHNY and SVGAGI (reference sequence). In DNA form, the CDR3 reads TGTGCCAGCAGTTACTCGACCTACGGGCAGTACTTC. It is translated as CASSYSTYGQYF.

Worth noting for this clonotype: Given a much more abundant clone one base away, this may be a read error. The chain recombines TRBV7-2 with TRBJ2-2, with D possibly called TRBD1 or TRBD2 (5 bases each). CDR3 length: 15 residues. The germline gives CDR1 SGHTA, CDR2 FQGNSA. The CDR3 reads CASGLVGRFTGELFF. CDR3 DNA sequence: TGTGCCAGCGGCTTAGTGGGACGGTTCACCGGGGAGCTGTTTTTT.

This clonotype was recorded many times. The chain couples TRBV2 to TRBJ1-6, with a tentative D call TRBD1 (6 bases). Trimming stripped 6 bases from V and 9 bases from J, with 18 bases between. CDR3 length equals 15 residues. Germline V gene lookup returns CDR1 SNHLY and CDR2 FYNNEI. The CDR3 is CASSQEGGASSPLHF. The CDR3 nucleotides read TGTGCCAGCAGCCAGGAGGGGGGCGCTTCTTCACCCCTCCACTTT.

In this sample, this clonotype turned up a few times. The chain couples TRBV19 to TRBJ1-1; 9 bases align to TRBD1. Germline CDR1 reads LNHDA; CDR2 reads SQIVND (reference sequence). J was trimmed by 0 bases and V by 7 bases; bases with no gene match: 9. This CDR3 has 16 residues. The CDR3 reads CASTTPGTGLNTEAFF. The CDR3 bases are TGTGCCAGTACCACACCGGGGACAGGGTTGAACACTGAAGCTTTCTTT.

The CDR3 nucleotides read TGCAGCGCCAGATGGGCCAGGGGAGCTTTCTTT. This sequence encodes CSARWARGAFF. This chain uses TRBV29-1 with TRBJ1-1, with a weak D call TRBD1 (6 bases). The CDR3 runs 11 residues. Looked up from germline, CDR1 is SQVTM and CDR2 is ANQGSEA. V was shortened by 7 bases and J by 10 bases, with 16 bases between the two germline ends.

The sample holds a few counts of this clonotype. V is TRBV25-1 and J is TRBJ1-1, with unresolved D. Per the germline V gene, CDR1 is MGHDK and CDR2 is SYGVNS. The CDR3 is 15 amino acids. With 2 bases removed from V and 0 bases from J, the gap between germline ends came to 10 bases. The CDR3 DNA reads TGTGCCAGCAGTGAAATCCGGAACCTGAACACTGAAGCTTTCTTT. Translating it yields CASSEIRNLNTEAFF.

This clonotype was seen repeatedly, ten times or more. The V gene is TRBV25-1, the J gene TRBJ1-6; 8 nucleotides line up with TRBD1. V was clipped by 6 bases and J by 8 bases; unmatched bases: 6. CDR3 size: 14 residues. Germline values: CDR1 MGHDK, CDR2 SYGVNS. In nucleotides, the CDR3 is TGTGCCAGCAGCCCAGGACAGGGTTATTCACCCCTCCACTTT. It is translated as CASSPGQGYSPLHF. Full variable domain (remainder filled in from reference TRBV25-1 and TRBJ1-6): EADIYQTPRYLVIGTGKKITLECSQTMGHDKMYWYQQDPGMELHLIHYSYGVNSTEKGDLSSESTVSRIRTEHFPLTLESARPSHTSQYLCASSPGQGYSPLHFGNGTRLTVT.

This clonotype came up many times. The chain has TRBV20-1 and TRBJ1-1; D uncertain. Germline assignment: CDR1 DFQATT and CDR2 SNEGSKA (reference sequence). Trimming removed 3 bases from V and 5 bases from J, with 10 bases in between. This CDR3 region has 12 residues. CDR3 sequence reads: CSASPAGTEAFF. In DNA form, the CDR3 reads TGCAGTGCTAGTCCCGCCGGGACTGAAGCTTTCTTT.

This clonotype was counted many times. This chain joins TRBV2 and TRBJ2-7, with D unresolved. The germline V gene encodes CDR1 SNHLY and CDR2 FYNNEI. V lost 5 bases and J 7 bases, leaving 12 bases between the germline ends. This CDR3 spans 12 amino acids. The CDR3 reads CASSSDLGEQYF. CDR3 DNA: TGTGCCAGCAGTTCCGACCTGGGTGAGCAGTACTTC.

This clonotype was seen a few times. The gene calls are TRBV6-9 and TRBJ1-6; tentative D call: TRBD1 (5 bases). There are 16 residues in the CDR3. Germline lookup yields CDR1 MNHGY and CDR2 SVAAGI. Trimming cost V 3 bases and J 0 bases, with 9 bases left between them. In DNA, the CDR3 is TGTGCCAGCAGTTACGGGGGTTACTCCTATAATTCACCCCTCCACTTT. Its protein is CASSYGGYSYNSPLHF.

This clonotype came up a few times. The DNA for the CDR3 is TGTGCTAGTGGTTTGGTATTAGGGAATCAGCCCCAGCATTTT. It encodes CASGLVLGNQPQHF. J is TRBJ1-5 and V is TRBV12-5; the D is unclear. CDR3 length: 14 residues. V lost 0 bases, J lost 4 bases, and 7 bases lay in between. Germline V gene lookup returns CDR1 LGHNT and CDR2 FRNRAP.

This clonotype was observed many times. CDR3 DNA sequence: TGTGCCAGCAGTTTTCAGCCGAGCTCTGGAAACACCATATATTTT. It translates to CASSFQPSSGNTIYF. This rearrangement joins TRBV12-3 or TRBV12-4 to TRBJ1-3; D remains unclear. This CDR3 is built from 15 residues. The V end was cut by 3 bases, the J end by 0 bases, with 9 bases between.

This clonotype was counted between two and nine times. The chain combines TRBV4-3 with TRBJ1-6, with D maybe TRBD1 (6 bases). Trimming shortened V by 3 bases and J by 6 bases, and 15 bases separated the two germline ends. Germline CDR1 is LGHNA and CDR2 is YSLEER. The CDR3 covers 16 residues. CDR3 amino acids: CASSQSTGTLNSPLHF. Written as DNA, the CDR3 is TGCGCCAGCAGCCAGTCTACCGGGACACTTAATTCACCCCTCCACTTT.

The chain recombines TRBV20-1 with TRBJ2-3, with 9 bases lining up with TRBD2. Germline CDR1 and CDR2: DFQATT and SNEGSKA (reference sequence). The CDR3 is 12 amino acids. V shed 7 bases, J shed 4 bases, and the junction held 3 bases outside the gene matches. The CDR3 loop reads CSVLAGPDTQYF. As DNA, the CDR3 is TGCAGTGTACTAGCGGGCCCAGATACGCAGTATTTT.

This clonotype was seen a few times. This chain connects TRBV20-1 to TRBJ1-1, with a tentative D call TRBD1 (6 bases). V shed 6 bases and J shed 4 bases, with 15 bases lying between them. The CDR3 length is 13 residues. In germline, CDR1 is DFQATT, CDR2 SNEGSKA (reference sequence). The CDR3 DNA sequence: TGCAGTGCCCCATGGGGGGGGGCCACTGAAGCTTTCTTT. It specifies CSAPWGGATEAFF.

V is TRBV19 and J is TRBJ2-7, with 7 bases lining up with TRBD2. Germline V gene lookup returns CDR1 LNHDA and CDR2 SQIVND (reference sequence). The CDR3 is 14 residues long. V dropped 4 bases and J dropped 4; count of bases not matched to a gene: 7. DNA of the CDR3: TGTGCCAGTAGTACACATGCGGGAGCATACGAGCAGTACTTC. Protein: CASSTHAGAYEQYF. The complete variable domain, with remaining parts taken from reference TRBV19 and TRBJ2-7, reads DGGITQSPKYLFRKEGQNVTLSCEQNLNHDAMYWYRQDPGQGLRLIYYSQIVNDFQKGDIAEGYSVSREKKESFPLTVTSAQKNPTAFYLCASSTHAGAYEQYFGPGTRLTVT.

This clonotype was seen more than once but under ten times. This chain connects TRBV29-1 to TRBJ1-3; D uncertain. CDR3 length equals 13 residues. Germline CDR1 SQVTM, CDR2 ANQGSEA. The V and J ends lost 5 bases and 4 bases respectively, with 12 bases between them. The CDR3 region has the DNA TGCAGCGTTCCAGGACCCTGGGGAAACACCATATATTTT. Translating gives CSVPGPWGNTIYF.

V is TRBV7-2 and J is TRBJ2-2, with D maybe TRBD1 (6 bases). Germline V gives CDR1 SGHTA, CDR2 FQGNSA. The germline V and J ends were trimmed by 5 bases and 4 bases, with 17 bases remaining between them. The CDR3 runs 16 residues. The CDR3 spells CASSISRWTVTGELFF. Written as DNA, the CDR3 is TGTGCCAGCAGCATCTCCCGGTGGACAGTCACCGGGGAGCTGTTTTTT.

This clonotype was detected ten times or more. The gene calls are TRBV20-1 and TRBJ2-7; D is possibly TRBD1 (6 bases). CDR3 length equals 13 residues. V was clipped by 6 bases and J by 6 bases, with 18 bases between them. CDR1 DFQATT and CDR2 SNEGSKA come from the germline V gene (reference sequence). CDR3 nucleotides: TGCAGTGCCTCTACCGGGACACTGGGCGAGCAGTACTTC. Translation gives CSASTGTLGEQYF.

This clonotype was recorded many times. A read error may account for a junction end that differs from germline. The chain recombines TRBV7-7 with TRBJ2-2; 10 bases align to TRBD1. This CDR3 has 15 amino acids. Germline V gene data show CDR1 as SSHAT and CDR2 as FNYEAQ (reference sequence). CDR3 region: CASSPATGGMGELFF. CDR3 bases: TGTGCTAGCAGCCCCGCGACAGGGGGCATGGGGGAGCTGTTTTTT.

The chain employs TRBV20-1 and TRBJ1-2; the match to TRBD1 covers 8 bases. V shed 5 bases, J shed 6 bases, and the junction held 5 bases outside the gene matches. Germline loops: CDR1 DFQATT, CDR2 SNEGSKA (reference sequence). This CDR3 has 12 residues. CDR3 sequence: CSAADRVDGYTF. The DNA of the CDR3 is TGCAGTGCTGCGGACAGGGTAGATGGCTACACCTTC.

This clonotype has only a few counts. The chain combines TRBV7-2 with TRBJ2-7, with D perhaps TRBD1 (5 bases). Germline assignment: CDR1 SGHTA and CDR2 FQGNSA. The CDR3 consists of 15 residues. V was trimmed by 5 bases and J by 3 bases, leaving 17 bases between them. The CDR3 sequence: CASSQGSGTGYEQYF. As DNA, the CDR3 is TGTGCCAGCAGCCAGGGCTCCGGCACAGGCTACGAGCAGTACTTC.

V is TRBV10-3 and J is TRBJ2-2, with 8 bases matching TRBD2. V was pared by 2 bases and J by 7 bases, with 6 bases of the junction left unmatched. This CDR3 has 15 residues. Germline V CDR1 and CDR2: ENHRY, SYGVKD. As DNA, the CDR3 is TGTGCCATCAGTGAGCGGGGGGGCCAGGTCGGGGAGCTGTTTTTT. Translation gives CAISERGGQVGELFF.

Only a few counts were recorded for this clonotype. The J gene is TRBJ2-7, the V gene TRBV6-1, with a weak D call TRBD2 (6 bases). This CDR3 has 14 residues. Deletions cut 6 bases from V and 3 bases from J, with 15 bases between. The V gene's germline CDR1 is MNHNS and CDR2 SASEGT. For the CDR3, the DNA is TGTGCCAGCAGCCCGGCGGGGACGGTCTACGAGCAGTACTTC. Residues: CASSPAGTVYEQYF.